The present T cell receptor beta chain was sequenced within a study of T-cell reconstitution after alpha-beta-depleted transplantation in children. The V gene lost 0 bases and the J gene lost 2 bases, with 12 bases spanning the gap. From germline, CDR1 is SGHRS and CDR2 YFSETQ. This CDR3 contains 15 residues. Unique molecular identifiers were built into the TCRbeta library. One entry per CDR3 protein results from TCRdb running MiXCR on the PCR reads. The sample lists over 300,000 distinct CDR3 sequences; over 9% were seen once. Sequencing was performed on PBMCs from the stem cell graft donor, taken from the stem cell graft. The V gene is TRBV5-1, the J gene TRBJ2-7; D ambiguous. This TCR came from a human donor who donated a stem cell graft to a child with acute lymphoblastic leukemia. The CDR3 nucleotides are TGCGCCAGCAGCTTGGCGGCGGTTGCACCCTACGAGCAGTACTTC. Its translation: CASSLAAVAPYEQYF.